Below, 31 T cell receptor beta chains from the same sample are listed, as sequenced in a study of CD8 T cells in Susac syndrome. cDNA came from roughly 0.5 to 1 ug RNA primed by random hexamers. TCRdb processed the immunoSEQ multiplex PCR reads anew with MiXCR; each CDR3 protein has one entry. This table has 250,000 to 300,000 distinct CDR3 sequences, 85% appearing once. Sequencing was performed on CD8+ T cells from PBMCs. The origin of the receptors is a human donor with multiple sclerosis.

This rearrangement joins TRBV24-1 to TRBJ2-5, with D possibly being TRBD1 or TRBD2 (5 bases each). V dropped 4 bases and J dropped 3 bases, with 14 bases sitting between them. CDR1 is KGHDR and CDR2 is SFDVKD in the germline V gene. This CDR3 is built from 15 residues. This CDR3 reads CATSDRAGTKETQYF. CDR3 coding DNA: TGTGCCACCAGTGACCGAGCCGGGACCAAAGAGACCCAGTACTTC.

The chain carries TRBV4-1 and TRBJ2-2; 7 nucleotides agree with TRBD1. V shed 3 bases and J 4 bases; nucleotides not matched to a gene: 5. From germline, CDR1 is MGHRA and CDR2 YSYEKL. CDR3 size: 15 residues. CDR3 nucleotide sequence: TGCGCCAGCAGCCATCAACAGGGGTCCACCGGGGAGCTGTTTTTT. This sequence encodes CASSHQQGSTGELFF.

The chain combines TRBV19 with TRBJ2-3; D is perhaps TRBD1 or TRBD2 (7 bases each). This CDR3 has 15 residues. Trimming cost V 5 bases and J 4 bases, with 16 bases left between them. Per germline, CDR1 LNHDA and CDR2 SQIVND (reference sequence). CDR3 nucleotide sequence: TGTGCCAGTAGTCCCGACAGGGCGGGAGCAGATACGCAGTATTTT. It is translated as CASSPDRAGADTQYF. Complete variable domain (other parts from reference TRBV19 and TRBJ2-3): DGGITQSPKYLFRKEGQNVTLSCEQNLNHDAMYWYRQDPGQGLRLIYYSQIVNDFQKGDIAEGYSVSREKKESFPLTVTSAQKNPTAFYLCASSPDRAGADTQYFGPGTRLTVL.

CDR3 in DNA: TGTGCCAGCAGTCCCCGAGGGGCGGGAGACCACGAGCAGTACTTC. As protein: CASSPRGAGDHEQYF. The chain has TRBV28 and TRBJ2-7, with 7 bases matching TRBD2. The CDR3 is 15 amino acids. The trim removed 5 bases at V and 5 bases at J, leaving 12 bases unmatched. Germline CDR1 and CDR2: MDHEN and SYDVKM.

V and J are TRBV7-2 and TRBJ2-7; D is perhaps TRBD2 (5 bases). Germline assignment: CDR1 SGHTA and CDR2 FQGNSA. Trimming removed 2 bases from V and 7 bases from J, with 18 bases in between. The CDR3 contains 15 residues. The CDR3 region is CASSLRLADAREQYF. CDR3 nucleotides: TGTGCCAGCAGCTTAAGGCTAGCTGACGCACGGGAGCAGTACTTC.

The rearrangement joins TRBV6-5 to TRBJ1-1; TRBD1 aligns across 7 bases. Germline trimming cut 2 bases from V and 0 bases from J; bases unmatched to any gene: 6. Germline values: CDR1 MNHEY, CDR2 SVGAGI. The length of the CDR3 is 16 residues. CDR3 nucleotide sequence: TGTGCCAGCAGTTACGGGTCACAGGGGATGAACACTGAAGCTTTCTTT. This gives the protein CASSYGSQGMNTEAFF.

The genes are TRBV7-9 and TRBJ2-7; tentative D call: TRBD2 (7 bases). V was shortened by 4 bases and J by 5 bases, with 15 bases between the two germline ends. The CDR3 sequence is 14 residues long. The V gene's germline CDR1 is SEHNR and CDR2 FQNEAQ (reference sequence). The CDR3 reads CASSWGGPGDEQYF. CDR3 DNA sequence: TGTGCCAGCAGCTGGGGGGGCCCGGGGGACGAGCAGTACTTC.

V is TRBV24-1 and J is TRBJ2-1, with D perhaps TRBD1 or TRBD2 (5 bases each). The germline V gene has CDR1 KGHDR and CDR2 SFDVKD. This CDR3 is built from 14 residues. Deletions cut 2 bases from V and 6 bases from J, with 10 bases between. The CDR3 loop reads CATSDSGRSNEQFF. The CDR3 region has the DNA TGTGCCACCAGTGATTCGGGACGGAGCAATGAGCAGTTCTTC.

This clonotype has at least ten counts. V and J are TRBV7-9 and TRBJ1-5; D is possibly TRBD1 (5 bases). CDR1 is SEHNR, CDR2 FQNEAQ, per germline (reference sequence). Trimming took off 3 bases at V and 6 bases at J, with 6 bases between the two ends. The CDR3 has 12 amino acids. CDR3 in amino acids: CASSLGGQPQHF. The CDR3 DNA sequence: TGTGCCAGCAGCTTGGGGGGTCAGCCCCAGCATTTT.

This chain connects TRBV28 to TRBJ1-1; D not resolved. This CDR3 spans 14 amino acids. Germline assignment: CDR1 MDHEN and CDR2 SYDVKM. Trimming took 5 bases from V and 5 from J, leaving 15 bases between them. The CDR3 here is CASSRRDVWTEAFF. CDR3 nucleotide sequence: TGTGCCAGCAGTCGAAGGGATGTATGGACTGAAGCTTTCTTT.

The rearrangement joins TRBV19 to TRBJ1-1; no definite D call. CDR3 length: 13 residues. The V gene lost 3 bases and the J gene lost 4 bases, with 9 bases spanning the gap. Germline values: CDR1 LNHDA, CDR2 SQIVND (reference sequence). CDR3 nucleotide sequence: TGTGCCAGTAGTATTAGAGGGAGCACTGAAGCTTTCTTT. It encodes CASSIRGSTEAFF. Looking up the rest from reference TRBV19 and TRBJ1-1 gives the full variable domain: DGGITQSPKYLFRKEGQNVTLSCEQNLNHDAMYWYRQDPGQGLRLIYYSQIVNDFQKGDIAEGYSVSREKKESFPLTVTSAQKNPTAFYLCASSIRGSTEAFFGQGTRLTVV.

The chain couples TRBV2 to TRBJ2-1; 7 nucleotides line up with TRBD2. Trimming cost V 2 bases and J 3 bases; bases outside gene matches: 7. Per germline, CDR1 SNHLY and CDR2 FYNNEI. The CDR3 has 16 residues. CDR3 region: CASSESGTSVYNEQFF. DNA of the CDR3: TGTGCCAGCAGTGAAAGCGGCACTAGCGTCTACAATGAGCAGTTCTTC.

The chain uses TRBV6-1 and TRBJ2-1; a possible D gene is TRBD2 (6 bases). The CDR3 contains 12 residues. V lost 9 bases, J lost 6 bases, and 12 bases lay in between. Germline assignment: CDR1 MNHNS and CDR2 SASEGT. Written as DNA, the CDR3 is TGTGCCAGTCGGGACTTACTCAATGAGCAGTTCTTC. Translating it yields CASRDLLNEQFF.

The chain is built from TRBV11-1 and TRBJ2-6, with 11 bases fitting TRBD2. This CDR3 comprises 24 residues. CDR1 is SGHAT, CDR2 FQDESV, per germline (reference sequence). The junction had 23 bases not matched to a gene; V was cut back by 4 bases and J by 0 bases. Here the CDR3 reads CASSSSIAGGPSLLDISGANVLTF. DNA of the CDR3: TGTGCCAGCAGCTCGTCCATAGCGGGAGGGCCCTCGCTCCTAGACATCTCTGGGGCCAACGTCCTGACTTTC.

This clonotype has only one observation. This chain connects TRBV4-3 to TRBJ2-5, with D possibly matching TRBD1 (5 bases). Trimming took off 4 bases at V and 1 base at J, with 13 bases between the two ends. The CDR3 runs to 15 residues. Germline V gene data show CDR1 as LGHNA and CDR2 as YSLEER. CDR3 amino acids: CASSRLMDTQETQYF. The CDR3 coding sequence is TGCGCCAGCAGCCGTCTTATGGACACCCAAGAGACCCAGTACTTC.

The table lists this clonotype with a few counts. The V and J genes are TRBV30 and TRBJ2-6, with a possible D match to TRBD1 (6 bases). The germline V gene has CDR1 GTSNPN and CDR2 SVGIG (reference sequence). V gave up 1 base and J gave up 2 bases, with 6 bases separating them. CDR3 size: 14 residues. CDR3 sequence (DNA): TGTGCCTGGAGTGAGGGGGCTGGGGCCAACGTCCTGACTTTC. This gives the protein CAWSEGAGANVLTF.

In this sample, this clonotype turned up a few times. This CDR3 is CASSQDQGNTEAFF. CDR3 nucleotides: TGTGCCAGCAGCCAAGACCAGGGGAACACTGAAGCTTTCTTT. The rearrangement uses TRBV3-1 and TRBJ1-1; tentative D call: TRBD1 (5 bases). The CDR3 contains 14 residues. V lost 0 bases and J 1 base, leaving 6 bases between the germline ends. The V gene's germline CDR1 is LGHDT and CDR2 YNNKEL (reference sequence). The full variable domain, with the rest looked up from reference TRBV3-1 and TRBJ1-1, is DTAVSQTPKYLVTQMGNDKSIKCEQNLGHDTMYWYKQDSKKFLKIMFSYNNKELIINETVPNRFSPKSPDKAHLNLHINSLELGDSAVYFCASSQDQGNTEAFFGQGTRLTVV.

The chain has TRBV20-1 and TRBJ1-1; 9 nucleotides match TRBD1. V dropped 1 base and J dropped 4; count of bases not matched to a gene: 16. This CDR3 comprises 18 residues. Germline V gene data show CDR1 as DFQATT and CDR2 as SNEGSKA (reference sequence). The CDR3 spells CSARGFPPPGQGLTEAFF. The CDR3 DNA reads TGCAGTGCTAGAGGGTTCCCCCCTCCCGGACAGGGGCTCACTGAAGCTTTCTTT.

V usage is TRBV2 and J usage is TRBJ2-1; TRBD2 matches at 11 bases. CDR1 and CDR2 (germline): SNHLY, FYNNEI. The CDR3 consists of 16 residues. J lost 5 bases, V lost 5 bases, and 8 bases had no gene match. Here the CDR3 reads CASSHTGTSGDNEQFF. The DNA of the CDR3 is TGTGCCAGCAGTCACACCGGGACTAGCGGCGACAATGAGCAGTTCTTC.

The rearrangement uses TRBV28 and TRBJ2-1; no reliable D call. CDR1 and CDR2 (germline): MDHEN, SYDVKM. Trimming took off 3 bases at V and 4 bases at J, with 7 bases between the two ends. The CDR3 is 13 amino acids. The CDR3 is CASSLSFYNEQFF. The DNA of the CDR3 is TGTGCCAGCAGTTTGTCGTTTTACAATGAGCAGTTCTTC.

The genes are TRBV20-1 and TRBJ1-5; D is undetermined. The CDR3 contains 14 residues. V was pared by 0 bases and J by 0 bases, with 6 bases between. From germline, CDR1 is DFQATT and CDR2 SNEGSKA (reference sequence). The CDR3 DNA is TGCAGTGCTAGAGACGGTTATAGCAATCAGCCCCAGCATTTT. Amino acids: CSARDGYSNQPQHF.

The V and J genes are TRBV19 and TRBJ1-1; weak D call: TRBD1 (5 bases). The V and J ends lost 3 bases and 1 base respectively, with 12 bases between them. The CDR3 is made up of 15 amino acids. The V gene's germline CDR1 is LNHDA and CDR2 SQIVND (reference sequence). The CDR3 loop is CASSIRWGWNTEAFF. DNA of the CDR3: TGTGCCAGTAGTATCCGTTGGGGGTGGAACACTGAAGCTTTCTTT.

The chain employs TRBV7-9 and TRBJ2-7; perhaps TRBD2 as D (6 bases). CDR3 size: 12 residues. Trimming took off 5 bases at V and 10 bases at J, with 15 bases between the two ends. Germline CDR1 and CDR2: SEHNR and FQNEAQ (reference sequence). CDR3 loop: CASSGRGREQYF. For the CDR3, the DNA is TGTGCCAGCAGCGGGCGGGGTAGGGAACAGTACTTC. The full variable domain, in which reference TRBV7-9 and TRBJ2-7 provide the parts outside the CDR3, is DTGVSQNPRHKITKRGQNVTFRCDPISEHNRLYWYRQTLGQGPEFLTYFQNEAQLEKSRLLSDRFSAERPKGSFSTLEIQRTEQGDSAMYLCASSGRGREQYFGPGTRLTVT.

This chain joins TRBV9 and TRBJ1-1; D gene unclear. This CDR3 is built from 12 residues. CDR1 and CDR2 from the germline V gene are SGDLS and YYNGEE. V lost 3 bases and J 5 bases, leaving 8 bases between the germline ends. CDR3 in amino acids: CASSGLETEAFF. CDR3 bases: TGTGCCAGCAGCGGACTTGAAACTGAAGCTTTCTTT.

The chain combines TRBV5-1 with TRBJ2-7, with 14 bases identical to TRBD2. The length of the CDR3 is 16 residues. From germline, CDR1 is SGHRS and CDR2 YFSETQ. With V trimmed by 4 bases and J by 0 bases, 3 bases remained unmatched. Here the CDR3 reads CASSPGTSGSSYEQYF. As DNA, the CDR3 is TGCGCCAGCAGCCCTGGGACTAGCGGGAGCTCCTACGAGCAGTACTTC.

About this clonotype: Germline and junction disagree at one end, which may indicate a read error. The genes are TRBV6-5 and TRBJ2-1, with 8 bases matching TRBD2. From germline, CDR1 is MNHEY and CDR2 SVGAGI. The CDR3 is made up of 15 amino acids. The CDR3 coding sequence is TGTGCCAGCACTTACACTAGCGGATACTACAATGAGCAGTTCTTC. Its protein is CASTYTSGYYNEQFF.

This clonotype was seen only once. The chain joins TRBV7-9 to TRBJ1-2, with D perhaps TRBD1 (5 bases). The CDR3 consists of 12 residues. Germline CDR1 and CDR2: SEHNR and FQNEAQ (reference sequence). The ends were cut back, 3 bases at V and 12 bases at J, with 14 bases in the middle. The CDR3 here is CASSLGPSNDTF. The CDR3 nucleotides read TGTGCCAGCAGCTTGGGACCTTCAAACGACACCTTC.

This clonotype was seen only once. The genes are TRBV2 and TRBJ2-7; D is perhaps TRBD1 or TRBD2 (5 bases each). In germline, CDR1 is SNHLY, CDR2 FYNNEI. The CDR3 spans 15 residues. Trimming pared 3 bases from V and 5 bases from J, leaving 17 bases between. The CDR3 sequence: CASSDAGTRFDEQYF. The CDR3 DNA follows: TGTGCCAGCAGTGATGCCGGGACGAGATTCGACGAGCAGTACTTC.

This sequence joins TRBV9 and TRBJ1-4, with TRBD1 identical over 7 bases. Trimming cost V 4 bases and J 7 bases; bases outside gene matches: 13. This CDR3 region has 16 residues. Germline V CDR1 and CDR2: SGDLS, YYNGEE. CDR3 in DNA: TGTGCCAGCAGCTCGAGCCCTGACAGGGTTGGTGAAAAACTGTTTTTT. Protein sequence: CASSSSPDRVGEKLFF.

V gene TRBV27 combines with J gene TRBJ1-6; D is unclear. The CDR3 has 16 amino acids. CDR1 and CDR2 from the germline V gene are MNHEY and SMNVEV (reference sequence). The V gene lost 5 bases and the J gene lost 3 bases, with 14 bases spanning the gap. In nucleotides, the CDR3 is TGTGCCAGCAGTCCCGGGGAGGGATTCTATAATTCACCCCTCCACTTT. Encoded protein: CASSPGEGFYNSPLHF.

This sequence joins TRBV4-3 and TRBJ2-2, with TRBD2 as a possible D gene (5 bases). The V end was cut by 0 bases, the J end by 4 bases, with 9 bases between. Germline V gives CDR1 LGHNA, CDR2 YSLEER. The CDR3 is 15 amino acids. The CDR3 reads CASSQDSSGTGELFF. The CDR3 region has the DNA TGCGCCAGCAGCCAAGATTCGAGCGGCACCGGGGAGCTGTTTTTT.